This T cell receptor (beta chain) was identified in a study of T-cell memory formation after mild COVID-19. Regarding the study as a whole: A balance of CD4 and CD8 characterized clones contracting day 15 to 85, whereas later expanders leaned CD4+.

The CDR3 spans 14 residues. Looked up from germline, CDR1 is SGHVS and CDR2 is FNYEAQ. V was clipped by 3 bases and J by 7 bases, with 15 bases between them. Amplification by 5'RACE using constant-segment primers produced TCR alpha and TCR beta cDNA libraries that carried sample barcodes and UMIs. Each CDR3 protein gets one entry after TCRdb re-called the 5' RACE reads with MiXCR. The sample yields hundreds of thousands of distinct CDR3 sequences, roughly an eighth seen once. This clonotype was found a few times. Its antigen is not known. The V call is TRBV7-6, the J call TRBJ1-2; no firm D call. The TCR was taken from a man between 18 and 35 years old who had mild COVID-19 (a few samples of this study predate the infection). Cell type and time point are not known. Sequences were obtained from PBMCs or a T cell subset sorted from them (not recorded which). CDR3 protein: CASSLNAGAGGYTF. Here the CDR3 DNA reads TGTGCCAGCAGCTTGAACGCGGGTGCGGGTGGCTACACCTTC.